This TCR beta chain was sequenced in a study of cytomegalovirus exposure and HLA in healthy donors. PCR used 60 Vbeta primers and 13 Jbeta primers. The protocol was immunoSEQ multiplex PCR, while the TCRdb copy is restricted to in-frame clones and leaves out a portion. The sample shows about 98,000 clones, about 74% of them seen only once. From germline, CDR1 is LGHNT and CDR2 FRNRAP. The CDR3 is made up of 13 amino acids. Trimming removed 4 bases from V and 6 bases from J; junction bases left unmatched: 5. Sampled while nominally healthy, donors likely had unrecorded immune exposures. The clonotype comes from a man in his sixties in good health and CMV-seropositive. This sequence joins TRBV12-5 and TRBJ1-1; TRBD1 matches at 7 bases. The sample was PBMCs. Written as DNA, the CDR3 is TGTGCTAGTGGTTGGAGAGGGGGCTCTGAAGCTTTCTTT. It codes for CASGWRGGSEAFF.